This is a list of T cell receptor beta chains from one sample in a study of graft-versus-host responses after intestinal transplantation. Assay: immunoSEQ multiplex PCR; the TCRdb copy retains only in-frame clones and omits some. In the table there are approximately 99,000 clones, around 91% of which are singletons. Their cognate antigens are unknown. Specimen: unstimulated CD4+ T cells sorted from spleen or lymph node cells, collected before transplant. The receptors here all came from a human donor who was the organ donor for an intestinal transplant. Both conserved end residues are trimmed from each CDR3. Only part of the rows carry a size: once, few, many, or a class if the clone is expanded.

j_call cdr3_length clone_size v_call cdr3_aa
TRBJ1-6 12 - TRBV4-1 ASSRGTDVSPLH
TRBJ1-2 11 once TRBV14 ASSRDINYGYT
TRBJ2-7 12 - TRBV7-9 ASSQGQGVYEQY
TRBJ2-7 14 - TRBV27 ASSLRKGQGGYEQY
TRBJ1-1 14 - TRBV15 ATSRALGALNTEAF
TRBJ2-2 11 - TRBV6-4 ASSAVTGGELF
TRBJ1-3 13 few TRBV11-2 ASSYTGGPGGTIY
TRBJ1-6 12 - TRBV25-1 ASSREGYNSPLH
TRBJ2-2 16 - TRBV5-1 ASGSGLAGGRMVGELF
TRBJ1-4 14 - TRBV5-1 ASSLASPATNEKLF
TRBJ1-4 12 - TRBV27 ASSFGGAGEKLF
TRBJ2-7 11 - TRBV6-5 ASSSGGSYEQY
TRBJ2-5 20 - TRBV4-2 ASSQDRPLAGGRHPKEETQY
TRBJ2-7 12 once TRBV6-1 ASSPGTGFYEQY
TRBJ2-3 16 - TRBV5-1 ASGRASGGDPSTDTQY
TRBJ1-2 9 - TRBV6-5 ASRHSYGYT
TRBJ2-7 10 - TRBV12-5 ASGPVTYEQY
TRBJ1-4 14 once TRBV4-2 ASSQDIGTGNEKLF
TRBJ1-3 14 - TRBV6-4 ASSDGRQHSGNTIY
TRBJ2-1 15 - TRBV4-1 ASSQDLGRGGGREQF
TRBJ2-5 14 - TRBV7-8 ASSPRSGGSQETQY
TRBJ2-3 13 once TRBV5-1 ASSFGTRGTDTQY
TRBJ2-7 11 - TRBV18 ASSSGLANEQY
TRBJ2-7 14 - TRBV5-1 ASSLGPRDRAYEQY
TRBJ2-3 13 - TRBV4-2 ASSSHGGDTDTQY
TRBJ1-4 13 - TRBV19 ASSIDAGSGEKLF
TRBJ2-2 13 - TRBV5-1 ASSPDRVGTGELF
TRBJ1-2 17 once TRBV27 ASTSTDRGLFMRNRGYT
TRBJ2-1 13 - TRBV12-5 ASGKTILSYNEQF
TRBJ2-3 11 - TRBV5-6 ATKGFRTDTQY
TRBJ2-2 13 - TRBV4-1 ASSDGGGNTGELF
TRBJ2-7 15 - TRBV25-1 ASSAEIPSGMCYEQY
TRBJ2-7 14 - TRBV2 ASRGTSGGFYYEQY
TRBJ2-2 12 - TRBV7-2 ASSLGTSTGELF
TRBJ1-3 12 - TRBV5-1 ASSLNSFGNTIY
TRBJ2-3 13 - TRBV6-1 ASSEPTLTGWFTY
TRBJ2-3 13 - TRBV28 ASSPLATSTDTQY
TRBJ1-1 11 - TRBV7-2 ASSLQVGYEAF
TRBJ2-1 13 - TRBV19 ASSMGTSSYNEQF
TRBJ2-2 14 - TRBV15 ATSRDRSGNTGELF
TRBJ1-1 13 - TRBV6-5 ASSYSRQGDTEAF
TRBJ2-5 13 once TRBV7-2 ASSPRLTYQETQY
TRBJ2-7 10 - TRBV4-2 ASSQEGNEQY
TRBJ2-5 14 once TRBV5-4 ASSSSGRGGEKTQY
TRBJ1-2 14 - TRBV27 ASSFLPLQGSYGYT
TRBJ2-1 13 - TRBV7-9 ASSSPGSIDNEQF
TRBJ1-1 17 once TRBV5-1 ASSLGYRSPGVLNTEAF
TRBJ2-2 12 - TRBV5-1 ASSLALEGGELF
TRBJ1-3 15 - TRBV4-1 ASSQTGLVRSGNTIY
TRBJ2-2 11 - TRBV5-1 ASSSGSTGELF
TRBJ2-5 10 - TRBV18 ASSPGAETQY
TRBJ2-3 10 - TRBV28 ASVDFTDTQY